This T cell receptor (beta chain) was captured by sequencing in a study of metastatic and nonmetastatic thyroid tumors. Study information: It was across blood and tumor or nodule tissue from malignant and benign thyroid patients that repertoires were compared. General study results and limits: Reports indicated that malignant thyroid tumors showed significantly higher TCR beta diversity than benign nodules did, in blood and tumor.

This CDR3 has 19 residues. Germline assignment: CDR1 DFQATT and CDR2 SNEGSKA (reference sequence). With 0 bases clipped from V and 10 bases from J, the junction kept 23 bases outside the gene matches. TCRdb called clones again from the PCR reads with MiXCR. The sample contains about 41,000 clones, around 24% of which appear only once. Every patient underwent thyroid surgery untreated. This clone was observed a single time. Its antigen is unidentified. The receptor was derived from a female donor with papillary thyroid cancer or a benign thyroid nodule (not recorded which). Some clones in this sample may be carry-over from other donors' samples. Source material: tumor tissue. The J gene is TRBJ1-4, the V gene TRBV20-1; TRBD1 aligns across 7 bases. CDR3: CSARDPGQRRDLSKRKLFF. The CDR3 DNA follows: TGCAGTGCTAGAGATCCGGGACAGCGCAGGGATCTTTCTAAGCGAAAACTGTTTTTT.